This TCR beta chain was documented in a study of identical twins' blood T cells. Study details: Roughly 51 million reads came from about twelve libraries, six alpha, six beta.

Study findings and constraints: Each donor's most abundant TCRbeta clonotypes shared more CDR3 sequences with her twin than unrelated donors. Even for out-of-frame TCRbeta, twins reportedly shared V gene usage much more than unrelated donors.

This clonotype came up many times. Its antigen is unknown. Each TCR cDNA library carried sample-specific barcodes on both ends. TCRdb re-called the 5' RACE reads with MiXCR, one entry per CDR3 protein. The table includes roughly 340,000 distinct CDR3 sequences, 25% to 35% detected once. There are 11 residues in the CDR3. The V end lost 6 bases, the J end lost 7 bases, and 10 bases lay between the germline ends. The TCR was taken from a woman aged 18 to 55 in good health. The sample comprised PBMCs. This sequence joins TRBV12-3 or TRBV12-4 and TRBJ2-7; perhaps D is TRBD1 or TRBD2 (7 bases each). The CDR3 DNA is TGTGCCAGCAGCAGGGGGGGGGAGCAGTACTTC. It yields the protein CASSRGGEQYF.